The present T cell receptor (beta chain) was sequenced within a study of tumor-infiltrating T cells and Merkel cell polyomavirus listed by TCRdb under 2017. Some background on the complete study: The study examined CD8+ T cells specific for the Merkel cell polyomavirus KLL epitope in Merkel cell carcinoma patients. Disease stage at presentation varied among the patients, and patient follow-up lasted a median of around three years, ranging from roughly 1.1 to 6.0 years. Patients received varied, non-standardized therapies including chemotherapy, radiation and immunotherapies. TRB sequencing was performed on KLL-tetramer-sorted cells from blood or tumor-infiltrating lymphocytes in 14 to 15 samples, as well as on 11 to 12 matched whole-tumor samples. Most of the whole-tumor samples were roughly 23-micron curls sectioned from formalin-fixed, paraffin-embedded tissue blocks. Of all the tumor samples in the study, one was a frozen nodal tumor digest and another was a flash-frozen core biopsy of a metastasis.

Receptors were amplified or captured by the immunoSEQ multiplex PCR assay. Adaptive Biotechnologies (Seattle, WA) carried out genomic DNA extraction, TRB sequencing and normalization. Per the authors' processing: Clonality was calculated as one minus the Shannon entropy of productive TRB sequences, normalized by log2 of unique productive sequences. KLL-specific clonotypes in tumors were identified by matching TCRbeta CDR3 amino acid sequences with those from each patient's tetramer-sorted sample. TCRdb carries this immuneACCESS record with in-frame sequences only. Its versions omit some clonotypes, under half of them owing to an unresolved V gene in the studies checked, with the rest unexplained. Clone size and the V and J calls come from that table; the DNA yielded D and trimming. This sample gives some 25,000 clones in total; around nine tenths of them show up just once. Around 2.8% of the sample is taken by the ten largest.

All patients' tumors stained robustly positive for Merkel cell polyomavirus Large T antigen by immunohistochemistry. The study included about a dozen Merkel cell carcinoma patients who had robust KLL-tetramer+ populations, above 0.04% of CD8+ T cells, in blood and/or cultured TIL. All patients were Caucasian, with a median age of about 60 years and a range of roughly 45 to 77 years. Lymph node tumors were analyzed for patients with unknown primaries who presented with nodal disease, or when there was not enough primary tissue. The CDR3 holds 15 amino acids from the cysteine to the phenylalanine. The sequence is cut down to CDR3 DNA, 45 bases in frame from base 1. Trimming at the junction amounts to 6 bases on V and 0 bases on J, and the germline ends lie 11 bases apart. CDR1 and CDR2, per the germline V gene, are MNHEY and SVGAGI. Comment on this clone: It lacks a known antigen. No much larger clone exists at a distance of one base, and base qualities are not known.

Study-wide findings and limitations: The small sample size of the study (n of about twelve patients) is a limitation. Significantly improved MCC-specific survival was associated with a higher fraction of KLL-specific T cells within tumors (about 1.7-18% versus 0-0.14%). KLL-specific TRB repertoires were diverse and largely private, with only one public clonotype among some 400 unique sequences, shared by two patients. Because the study covered only a single viral epitope, T cells targeting other Merkel cell polyomavirus epitopes were not captured. A greater number of unique KLL-specific clonotypes in tumors (5-108 vs 0-3) was associated with a significant advantage in MCC-specific survival (P = 0.0051).

The sequence was collected from a man aged 50-59 years with Merkel cell carcinoma. Specimen: lymph node tissue. The rearrangement joined TRBV6-5 to TRBJ2-2, with TRBD1 tentatively as D gene (6 bases match). CDR3 sequence: CASSLRTANTGELFF. Here is the DNA: TGTGCCAGCAGCTTACGGACAGCGAACACCGGGGAGCTGTTTTTT.